This T cell receptor beta chain was sequenced during a study of cytomegalovirus exposure and HLA in healthy donors. Study background: Some 80 million unique TCRs from HLA-typed donors were held in an early data release.

A word on this clone: What it recognizes is unknown.

Points from the study as a whole: In vitro testing confirmed a few CMV-associated chains as specific for CMV antigens. Altogether, 160 or so TCR beta chains were recorded as cytomegalovirus-associated.

Likely unrecorded immune exposures existed in these nominally healthy donors. Use of 60 Vbeta and 13 Jbeta primers characterized the PCR. Assay: immunoSEQ multiplex PCR; the TCRdb copy retains only in-frame clones and omits some. The sample records 300,000 or so clones, roughly 86% being singletons. Sequences were obtained from PBMCs. The sequence derives from a middle-aged woman in good health and CMV-seropositive.

Here the CDR3 reads CASSLTSYEQYF. DNA for the CDR3: TGTGCCAGCAGCTTGACTTCCTACGAGCAGTACTTC. The chain is built from TRBV28 and TRBJ2-7; D is uncertain. There are 12 residues in the CDR3. With 6 bases removed from V and 1 base from J, the gap between germline ends came to 7 bases. From germline, CDR1 is MDHEN and CDR2 SYDVKM.